The TCR beta chain under discussion was sequenced for a study of CD8+ T cells in alopecia areata. With respect to this clone: What it binds is unknown.

V was trimmed by 4 bases and J by 5 bases, leaving 14 bases between them. The CDR3 runs 15 residues. Per germline, CDR1 MNHEY and CDR2 SVGAGI. Broader study findings: Normal-skin resident alphabeta T cells also appear among scalp sample sequences.

It was cDNA, reverse transcribed from extracted RNA, that served as the sequencing template. TCRdb keeps only in-frame clones here, not all; method: immunoSEQ multiplex PCR. The sample gives more than 110,000 clones, about 60% of which show up once; 5% to 7% is in the top ten. The chain links TRBV6-5 to TRBJ1-4; no definite D call. This sequence originates from a human donor with alopecia areata. The material sequenced was CD4+ T cells sorted from blood, taken at week 0. CDR3 protein: CASSSRLSANEKLFF. CDR3 coding DNA: TGTGCCAGCAGTTCTCGTCTCAGCGCGAATGAAAAACTGTTTTTT.